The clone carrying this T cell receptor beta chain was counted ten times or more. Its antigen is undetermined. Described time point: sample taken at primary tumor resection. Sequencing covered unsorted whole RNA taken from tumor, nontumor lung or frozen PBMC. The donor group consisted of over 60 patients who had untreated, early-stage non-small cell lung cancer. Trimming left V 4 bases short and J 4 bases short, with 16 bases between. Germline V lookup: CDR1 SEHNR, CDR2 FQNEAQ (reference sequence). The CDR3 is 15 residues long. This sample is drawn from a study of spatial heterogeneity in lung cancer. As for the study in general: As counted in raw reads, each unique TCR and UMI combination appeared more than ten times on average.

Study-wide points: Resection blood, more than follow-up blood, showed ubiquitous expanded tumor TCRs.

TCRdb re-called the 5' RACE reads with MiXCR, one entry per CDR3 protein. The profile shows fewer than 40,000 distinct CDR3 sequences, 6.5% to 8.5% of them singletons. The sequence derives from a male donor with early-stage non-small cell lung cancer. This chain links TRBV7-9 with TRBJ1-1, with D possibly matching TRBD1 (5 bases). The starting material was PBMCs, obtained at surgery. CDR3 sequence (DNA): TGTGCCAGCAGCTCTTTGGGCAGGGTTGGCACTGAAGCTTTCTTT. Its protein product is CASSSLGRVGTEAFF.